The clone carrying this T cell receptor (beta chain) was detected ten times or more. It was with unique molecular identifiers that the TCRbeta library was prepared. TCRdb reanalysed the PCR reads using MiXCR and keeps one entry per CDR3 protein. This sample has around 450,000 distinct CDR3 sequences, with about 10% found just once. These data belong to a study of T-cell reconstitution after alpha-beta-depleted transplantation in children. Germline CDR1 SQVTM, CDR2 ANQGSEA. The CDR3 runs 13 residues. V lost 1 base and J lost 3, with 10 bases in between. This chain connects TRBV29-1 to TRBJ2-7; D may be TRBD1 (5 bases). The origin of this receptor is a child aged 2-15 years with inherited bone marrow failure, due to receive a stem cell transplant. The specimen comprised PBMCs, sampled before TCRalphabeta/CD19-depleted stem cell transplant. CDR3 bases: TGCAGCGTTGAAGGGGGCAAATACTACGAGCAGTACTTC. It is translated as CSVEGGKYYEQYF.